The clone carrying this T cell receptor (beta chain) has a handful of counts. Its matching antigen is unknown. Germline CDR1 is SGHRS and CDR2 is YFSETQ. The V end was cut by 4 bases, the J end by 1 base, with 14 bases between. The CDR3 length is 16 residues. The entry originates in a study of T cells after yellow fever vaccination. General study results and limits: Among primary-vaccination clones, most reappeared after the booster, at just under 98% for CD4 and 88% for CD8.

Template switching with 5'RACE generated the TCR cDNA and added a universal primer site and UMIs. TCRdb reprocessed the 5' RACE reads with MiXCR, giving one entry per CDR3 protein. The sample consists of hundreds of thousands of distinct CDR3 sequences, around a tenth of them appearing once. The sequence came from a man between 18 and 29 years old who received the YFV17D yellow fever vaccine. Source: PBMCs, taken on the day of the first yellow fever vaccination. The V and J genes are TRBV5-1 and TRBJ2-2; weak D call: TRBD2 (6 bases). DNA of the CDR3: TGCGCCAGCAGCCCGCGGACTACCTTGAACACCGGGGAGCTGTTTTTT. Amino acids: CASSPRTTLNTGELFF.